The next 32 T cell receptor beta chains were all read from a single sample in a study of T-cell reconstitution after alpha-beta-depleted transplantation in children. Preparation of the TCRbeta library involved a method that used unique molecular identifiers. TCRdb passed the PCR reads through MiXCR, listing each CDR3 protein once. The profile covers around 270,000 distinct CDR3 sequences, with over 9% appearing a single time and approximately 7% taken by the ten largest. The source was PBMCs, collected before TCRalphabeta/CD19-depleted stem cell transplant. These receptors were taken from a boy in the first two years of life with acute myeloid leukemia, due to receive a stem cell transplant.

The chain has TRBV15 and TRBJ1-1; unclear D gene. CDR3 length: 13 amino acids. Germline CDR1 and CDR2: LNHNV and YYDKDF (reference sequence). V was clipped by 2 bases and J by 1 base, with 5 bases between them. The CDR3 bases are TGTGCCACCAGCAGACTTGGGAACACTGAAGCTTTCTTT. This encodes CATSRLGNTEAFF.

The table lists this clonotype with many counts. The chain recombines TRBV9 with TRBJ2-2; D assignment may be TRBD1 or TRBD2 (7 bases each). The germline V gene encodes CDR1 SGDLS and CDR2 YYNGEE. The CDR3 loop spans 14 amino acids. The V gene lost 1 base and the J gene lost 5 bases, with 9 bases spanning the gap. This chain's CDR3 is CASSVQGGTGELFF. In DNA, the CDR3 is TGTGCCAGCAGCGTACAGGGGGGGACCGGGGAGCTGTTTTTT.

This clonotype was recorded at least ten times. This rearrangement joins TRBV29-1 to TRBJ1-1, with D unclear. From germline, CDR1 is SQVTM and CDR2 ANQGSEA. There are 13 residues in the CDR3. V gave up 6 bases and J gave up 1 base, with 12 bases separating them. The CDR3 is CSVSDNPNTEAFF. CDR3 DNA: TGCAGCGTATCAGACAATCCGAACACTGAAGCTTTCTTT. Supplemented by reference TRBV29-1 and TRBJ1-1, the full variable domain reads SAVISQKPSRDICQRGTSLTIQCQVDSQVTMMFWYRQQPGQSLTLIATANQGSEATYESGFVIDKFPISRPNLTFSTLTVSNMSPEDSSIYLCSVSDNPNTEAFFGQGTRLTVV.

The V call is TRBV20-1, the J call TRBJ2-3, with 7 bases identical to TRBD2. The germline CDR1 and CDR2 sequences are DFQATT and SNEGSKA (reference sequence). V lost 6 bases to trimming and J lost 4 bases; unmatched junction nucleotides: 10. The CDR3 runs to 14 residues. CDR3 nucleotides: TGCAGTGCCCCAATTCGGGGGGTTGCAGATACGCAGTATTTT. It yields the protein CSAPIRGVADTQYF.

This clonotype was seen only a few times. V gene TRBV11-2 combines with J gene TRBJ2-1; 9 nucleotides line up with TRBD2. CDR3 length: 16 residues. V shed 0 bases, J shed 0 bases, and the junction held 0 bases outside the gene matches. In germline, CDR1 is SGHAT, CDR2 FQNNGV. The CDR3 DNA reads TGTGCCAGCAGCTTAGAACTAGCGGGCTCCTACAATGAGCAGTTCTTC. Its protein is CASSLELAGSYNEQFF.

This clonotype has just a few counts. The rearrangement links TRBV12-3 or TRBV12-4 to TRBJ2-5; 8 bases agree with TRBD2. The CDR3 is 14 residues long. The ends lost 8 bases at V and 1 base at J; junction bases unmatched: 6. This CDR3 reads CASRLREAQETQYF. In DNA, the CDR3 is TGTGCCAGCCGGCTGCGGGAGGCCCAAGAGACCCAGTACTTC.

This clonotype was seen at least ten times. The CDR3 DNA follows: TGCAGTGCTTCTACAGTGTACTATGGCTACACCTTC. Translating it yields CSASTVYYGYTF. J is TRBJ1-2 and V is TRBV20-1; D unclear. CDR1 is DFQATT, CDR2 SNEGSKA, per germline (reference sequence). The length of the CDR3 is 12 residues. V shed 5 bases and J shed 3 bases, with 10 bases lying between them.

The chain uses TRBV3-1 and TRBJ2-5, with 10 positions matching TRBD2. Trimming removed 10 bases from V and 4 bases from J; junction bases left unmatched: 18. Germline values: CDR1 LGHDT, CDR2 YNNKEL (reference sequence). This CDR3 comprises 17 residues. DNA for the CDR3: TGTGCCACCTCCCAGCTCGGCAGCGGGGGGGCCGGAGAGACCCAGTACTTC. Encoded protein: CATSQLGSGGAGETQYF.

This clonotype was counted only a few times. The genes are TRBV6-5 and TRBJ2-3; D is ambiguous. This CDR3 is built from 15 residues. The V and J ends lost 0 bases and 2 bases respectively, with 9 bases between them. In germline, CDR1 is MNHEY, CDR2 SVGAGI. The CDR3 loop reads CASSYSMVTTDTQYF. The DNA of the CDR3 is TGTGCCAGCAGTTACTCGATGGTAACCACAGATACGCAGTATTTT.

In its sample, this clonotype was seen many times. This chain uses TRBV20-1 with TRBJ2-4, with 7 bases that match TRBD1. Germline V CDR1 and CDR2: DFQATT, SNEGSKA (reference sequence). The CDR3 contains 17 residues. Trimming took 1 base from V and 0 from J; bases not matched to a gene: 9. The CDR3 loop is CSARASLTGLAKNIQYF. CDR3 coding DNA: TGCAGTGCTAGAGCCTCTTTGACAGGGCTAGCCAAAAACATTCAGTACTTC.

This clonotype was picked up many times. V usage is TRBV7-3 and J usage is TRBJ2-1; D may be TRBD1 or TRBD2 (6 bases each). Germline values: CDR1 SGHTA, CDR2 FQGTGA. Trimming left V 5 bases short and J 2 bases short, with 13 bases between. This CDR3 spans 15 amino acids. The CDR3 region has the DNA TGTGCCAGCAGCCCGGGGGCAGGGGCCTACAATGAGCAGTTCTTC. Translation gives CASSPGAGAYNEQFF.

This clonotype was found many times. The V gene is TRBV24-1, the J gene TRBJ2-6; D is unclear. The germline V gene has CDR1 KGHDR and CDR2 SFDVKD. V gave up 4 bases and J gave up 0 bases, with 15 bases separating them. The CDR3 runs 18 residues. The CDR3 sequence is CATSDPGGRYSGANVLTF. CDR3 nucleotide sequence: TGTGCCACCAGTGACCCAGGCGGCCGATACTCTGGGGCCAACGTCCTGACTTTC.

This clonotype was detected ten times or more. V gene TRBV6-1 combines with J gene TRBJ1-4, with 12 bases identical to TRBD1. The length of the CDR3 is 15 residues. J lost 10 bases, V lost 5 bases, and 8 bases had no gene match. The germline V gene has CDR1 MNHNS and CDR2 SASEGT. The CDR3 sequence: CASSNSGTGGGKLFF. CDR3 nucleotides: TGTGCCAGCAGTAATTCCGGGACAGGGGGCGGAAAACTGTTTTTT.

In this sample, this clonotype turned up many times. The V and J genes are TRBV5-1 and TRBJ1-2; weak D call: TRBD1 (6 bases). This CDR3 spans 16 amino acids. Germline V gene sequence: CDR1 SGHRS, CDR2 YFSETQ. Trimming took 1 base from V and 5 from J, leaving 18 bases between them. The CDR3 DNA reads TGCGCCAGCAGCTTGTGGGGGTCCAGGGGCCCTTATGGCTACACCTTC. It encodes CASSLWGSRGPYGYTF.

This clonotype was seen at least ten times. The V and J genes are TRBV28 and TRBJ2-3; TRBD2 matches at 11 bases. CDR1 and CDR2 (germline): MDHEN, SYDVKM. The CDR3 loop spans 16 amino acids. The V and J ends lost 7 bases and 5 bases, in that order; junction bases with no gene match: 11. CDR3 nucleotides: TGTGCCAGCAAGTCGGTTAGCGGGAGGGCCGTAGATACGCAGTATTTT. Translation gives CASKSVSGRAVDTQYF. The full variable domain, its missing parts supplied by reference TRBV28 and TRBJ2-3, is DVKVTQSSRYLVKRTGEKVFLECVQDMDHENMFWYRQDPGLGLRLIYFSYDVKMKEKGDIPEGYSVSREKKERFSLILESASTNQTSMYLCASKSVSGRAVDTQYFGPGTRLTVL.

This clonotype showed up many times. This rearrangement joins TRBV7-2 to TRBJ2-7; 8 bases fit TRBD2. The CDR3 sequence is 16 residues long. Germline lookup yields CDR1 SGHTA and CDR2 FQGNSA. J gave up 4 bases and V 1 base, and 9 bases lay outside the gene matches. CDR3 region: CASSLVGGGPGYEQYF. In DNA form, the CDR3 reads TGTGCCAGCAGCTTAGTGGGCGGGGGGCCAGGATACGAGCAGTACTTC.

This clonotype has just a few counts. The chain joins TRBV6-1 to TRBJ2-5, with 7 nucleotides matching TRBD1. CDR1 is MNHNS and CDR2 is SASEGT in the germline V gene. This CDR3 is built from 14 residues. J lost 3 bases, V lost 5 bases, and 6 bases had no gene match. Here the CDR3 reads CASSTGTAKETQYF. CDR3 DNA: TGTGCCAGCAGTACCGGGACAGCAAAAGAGACCCAGTACTTC.

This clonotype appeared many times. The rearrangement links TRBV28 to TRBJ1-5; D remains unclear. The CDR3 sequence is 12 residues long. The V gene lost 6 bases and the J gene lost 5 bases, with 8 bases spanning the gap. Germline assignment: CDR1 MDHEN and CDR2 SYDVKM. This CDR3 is CASSPPYQPQHF. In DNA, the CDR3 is TGTGCCAGCAGCCCCCCTTATCAGCCCCAGCATTTT.

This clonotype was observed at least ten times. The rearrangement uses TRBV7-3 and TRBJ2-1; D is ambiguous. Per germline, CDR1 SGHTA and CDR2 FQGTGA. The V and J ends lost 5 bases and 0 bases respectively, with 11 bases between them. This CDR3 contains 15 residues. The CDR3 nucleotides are TGTGCCAGCAGCCTCACTCCAAACTCCTACAATGAGCAGTTCTTC. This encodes CASSLTPNSYNEQFF. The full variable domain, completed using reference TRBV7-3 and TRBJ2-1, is GAGVSQTPSNKVTEKGKYVELRCDPISGHTALYWYRQSLGQGPEFLIYFQGTGAADDSGLPNDRFFAVRPEGSVSTLKIQRTERGDSAVYLCASSLTPNSYNEQFFGPGTRLTVL.

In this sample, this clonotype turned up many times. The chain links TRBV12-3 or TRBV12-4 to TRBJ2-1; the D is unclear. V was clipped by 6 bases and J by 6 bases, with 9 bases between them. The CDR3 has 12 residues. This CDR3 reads CASRPLSNEQFF. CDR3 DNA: TGTGCCAGCAGGCCACTCTCCAATGAGCAGTTCTTC.

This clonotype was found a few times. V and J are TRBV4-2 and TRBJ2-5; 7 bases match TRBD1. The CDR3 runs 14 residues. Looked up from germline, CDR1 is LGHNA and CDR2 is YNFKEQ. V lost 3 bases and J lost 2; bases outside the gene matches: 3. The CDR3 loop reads CASSHPRGQETQYF. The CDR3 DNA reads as TGTGCCAGCAGCCACCCCAGGGGGCAAGAGACCCAGTACTTC.

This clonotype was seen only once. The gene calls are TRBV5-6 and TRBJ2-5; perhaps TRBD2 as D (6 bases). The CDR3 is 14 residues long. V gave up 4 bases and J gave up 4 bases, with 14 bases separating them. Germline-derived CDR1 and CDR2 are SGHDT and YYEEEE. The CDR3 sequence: CASSPLAGIETQYF. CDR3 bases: TGTGCCAGCAGCCCCCTGGCGGGAATAGAGACCCAGTACTTC.

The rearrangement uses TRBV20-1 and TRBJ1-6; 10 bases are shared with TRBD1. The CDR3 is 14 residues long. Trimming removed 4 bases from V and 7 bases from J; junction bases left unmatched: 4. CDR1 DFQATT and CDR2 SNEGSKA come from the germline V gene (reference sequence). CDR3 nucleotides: TGCAGTGCTAAACCGGGACAGGGGAATTCACCCCTCCACTTT. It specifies CSAKPGQGNSPLHF.

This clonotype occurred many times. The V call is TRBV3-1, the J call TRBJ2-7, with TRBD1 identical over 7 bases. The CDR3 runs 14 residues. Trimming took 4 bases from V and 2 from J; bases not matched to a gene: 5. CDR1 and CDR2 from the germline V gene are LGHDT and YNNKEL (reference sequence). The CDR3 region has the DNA TGTGCCAGCAGCCGATTGGGACAGACCTACGAGCAGTACTTC. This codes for CASSRLGQTYEQYF.

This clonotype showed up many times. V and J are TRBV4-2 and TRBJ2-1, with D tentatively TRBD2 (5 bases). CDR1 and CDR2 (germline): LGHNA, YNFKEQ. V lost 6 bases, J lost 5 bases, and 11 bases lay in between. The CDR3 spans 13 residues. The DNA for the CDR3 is TGTGCCAGCAGGCCGAACGGGGACAATGAGCAGTTCTTC. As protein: CASRPNGDNEQFF.

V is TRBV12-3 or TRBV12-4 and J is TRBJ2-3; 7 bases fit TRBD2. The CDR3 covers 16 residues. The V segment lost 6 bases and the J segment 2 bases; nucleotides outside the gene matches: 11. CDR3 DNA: TGTGCCAGCAGCGGTTACGGGAGGTCCGCCACAGATACGCAGTATTTT. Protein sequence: CASSGYGRSATDTQYF.

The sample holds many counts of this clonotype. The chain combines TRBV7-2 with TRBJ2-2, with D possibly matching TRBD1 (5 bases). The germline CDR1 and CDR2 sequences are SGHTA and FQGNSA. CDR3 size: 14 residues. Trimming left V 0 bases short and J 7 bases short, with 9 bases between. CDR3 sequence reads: CASSLAREGGELFF. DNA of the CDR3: TGTGCCAGCAGCTTAGCCAGGGAAGGCGGGGAGCTGTTTTTT.

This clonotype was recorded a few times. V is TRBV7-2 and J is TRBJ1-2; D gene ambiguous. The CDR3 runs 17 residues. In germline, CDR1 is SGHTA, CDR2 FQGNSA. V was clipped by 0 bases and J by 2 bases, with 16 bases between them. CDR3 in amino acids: CASSLAAGITANYGYTF. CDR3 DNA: TGTGCCAGCAGCTTAGCGGCAGGTATAACCGCAAACTATGGCTACACCTTC.

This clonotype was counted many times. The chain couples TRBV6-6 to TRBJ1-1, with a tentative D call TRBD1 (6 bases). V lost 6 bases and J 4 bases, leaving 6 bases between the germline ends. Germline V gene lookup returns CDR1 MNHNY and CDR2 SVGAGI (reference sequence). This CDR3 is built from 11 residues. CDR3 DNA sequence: TGTGCCAGCAGGACAGGCACTGAAGCTTTCTTT. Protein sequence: CASRTGTEAFF.

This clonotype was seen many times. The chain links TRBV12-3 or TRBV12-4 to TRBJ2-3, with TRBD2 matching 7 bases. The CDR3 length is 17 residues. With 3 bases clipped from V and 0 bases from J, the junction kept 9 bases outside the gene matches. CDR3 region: CASSLIGPGGSTDTQYF. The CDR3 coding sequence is TGTGCCAGCAGTTTGATCGGCCCGGGAGGAAGCACAGATACGCAGTATTTT.

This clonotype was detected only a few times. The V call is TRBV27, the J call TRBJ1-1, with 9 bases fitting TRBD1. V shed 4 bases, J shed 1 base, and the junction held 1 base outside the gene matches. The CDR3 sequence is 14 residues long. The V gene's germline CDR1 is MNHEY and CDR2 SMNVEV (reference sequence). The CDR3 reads CASSWDRANTEAFF. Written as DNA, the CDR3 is TGTGCCAGCAGTTGGGACAGGGCGAACACTGAAGCTTTCTTT.

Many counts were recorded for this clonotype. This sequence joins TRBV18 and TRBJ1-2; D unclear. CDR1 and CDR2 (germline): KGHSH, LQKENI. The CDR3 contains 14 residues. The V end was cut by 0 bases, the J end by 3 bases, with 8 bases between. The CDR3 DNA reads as TGTGCCAGCTCACCACCGACGGAGTACTATGGCTACACCTTC. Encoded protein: CASSPPTEYYGYTF.